This T cell receptor (beta chain) was observed in a study of cytotoxic CD8 clonotypes in ibrutinib-treated CLL. Method: immunoSEQ multiplex PCR; TCRdb's copy keeps in-frame clones and lacks some. The sample has over 200,000 clones, roughly 77% seen once; the top ten hold roughly 6.4%. Study-wide results and limits: Measured clonality at baseline was greater than in age-matched healthy donors and tracked with circulating CD8+ T-cell counts.

About this clone itself: Antigen unknown.

This CDR3 comprises 15 residues. This chain connects TRBV21-1 to TRBJ2-3; TRBD2 is the table's D call, not checked against the DNA. TRBV21-1 is an annotated pseudogene. This clonotype originated in a human donor with chronic lymphocytic leukemia. The sequences come from PBMCs, collected after 12 months of ibrutinib treatment. The CDR3 DNA follows: TGTGCCAGCAGGGAGGAGGGGACGTACACAGATACGCAGTATTTT. Its translation: CASREEGTYTDTQYF.